This TCR beta chain appears in the sequencing data of a study of vaccination effects on CD4 cells after COVID-19. Sequencing followed a ViraFEST assay step that expanded antigen-specific CD4+ T cells with viral peptide pools. When around nine days of culture had elapsed, CD4+ T cells were isolated. All study participants received two doses of BNT162b2 or mRNA-1273 vaccine. At days 3 and 7, half of the medium was exchanged for IL-2 medium. This clone has a handful of counts. The target antigen is unknown. Repertoires were generated with immunoSEQ multiplex PCR, while TCRdb's copy carries only in-frame clones and drops some. The sample has roughly 68,000 clones, 70% to 85% seen once. Germline CDR1 reads MDHEN; CDR2 reads SYDVKM. CDR3 length: 15 amino acids. Trimming at V came to 6 bases and at J to 4 bases, leaving 8 bases not matched to a gene.

The specimen comprised CD4+ T cells from PBMCs cultured with HCoV-229E spike peptides, sampled after COVID-19 vaccination. The receptor's source is a human donor who received a COVID-19 vaccine. The rearrangement links TRBV28 to TRBJ1-3; 8 bases fit TRBD1. The DNA of the CDR3 is TGTGCCAGCAGCCCCGACAGGGGAGAAGGAAACACCATATATTTT. Encoded protein: CASSPDRGEGNTIYF.